The 25 T cell receptor beta chains below were found in one sample sequenced in a study of blood T cells in healthy people across ages. Sample-barcoded 5' priming and a J-beta primer mix drove a second PCR of roughly 6 to 12 cycles. Each CDR3 protein is one row after TCRdb ran MiXCR on the 5' RACE reads. This table has about a million distinct CDR3 sequences, just over 50% appearing once. The sample taken for sequencing was blood. All receptors come from a woman aged 55-69 years in good health.

The J gene is TRBJ2-7, the V gene TRBV3-1; TRBD1 matches 12 bases. Germline V gene lookup returns CDR1 LGHDT and CDR2 YNNKEL (reference sequence). Germline trimming cut 6 bases from V and 0 bases from J; bases unmatched to any gene: 15. There are 19 residues in the CDR3. CDR3 DNA sequence: TGTGCCAGCAGTCGACCCGGGACAGGGGGCCCTTTGAGCTCCTACGAGCAGTACTTC. This sequence encodes CASSRPGTGGPLSSYEQYF.

The J gene is TRBJ2-4, the V gene TRBV20-1; D is unclear. Germline V lookup: CDR1 DFQATT, CDR2 SNEGSKA (reference sequence). This CDR3 region has 14 residues. V lost 1 base and J lost 8, with 15 bases in between. CDR3 in amino acids: CSARASGRLDIQYF. The CDR3 DNA reads TGCAGTGCTAGAGCCTCGGGTAGATTGGACATTCAGTACTTC.

The J gene is TRBJ1-1, the V gene TRBV7-2; D is possibly TRBD1 (6 bases). CDR1 and CDR2 (germline): SGHTA, FQGNSA. This CDR3 comprises 16 residues. Trimming shortened V by 3 bases and J by 0 bases, and 14 bases separated the two germline ends. CDR3 in amino acids: CASSFGGGGLNTEAFF. CDR3 coding DNA: TGTGCCAGCAGCTTTGGGGGAGGGGGTTTGAACACTGAAGCTTTCTTT.

This clonotype has just a few counts. The chain uses TRBV5-5 and TRBJ2-7; perhaps D is TRBD1 or TRBD2 (6 bases each). Per germline, CDR1 SGHKS and CDR2 YYEKEE (reference sequence). V was trimmed by 0 bases and J by 4 bases, leaving 11 bases between them. The CDR3 has 14 amino acids. The CDR3 DNA follows: TGTGCCAGCAGCTTGGCTTGCGGGACATACGAGCAGTACTTC. It encodes CASSLACGTYEQYF.

This clonotype was seen a handful of times. This chain uses TRBV21-1 with TRBJ2-4; TRBD1 is the table's D call and was not checked against the DNA. TRBV21-1 is marked as a pseudogene. The length of the CDR3 is 17 residues. CDR3 protein: CASSKGGGQLAKNIQYF. The DNA of the CDR3 is TGTGCCAGCAGCAAAGGGGGAGGACAGTTAGCCAAAAACATTCAGTACTTC.

J is TRBJ2-3 and V is TRBV4-1; 11 nucleotides agree with TRBD2. The CDR3 contains 16 residues. V shed 1 base and J 5 bases; nucleotides not matched to a gene: 5. Germline lookup yields CDR1 MGHRA and CDR2 YSYEKL. CDR3 sequence: CASSQVSGRAVDTQYF. CDR3 DNA: TGCGCCAGCAGCCAAGTTAGCGGGAGGGCCGTAGATACGCAGTATTTT.

This chain connects TRBV6-5 to TRBJ1-2; maybe TRBD1 (6 bases). The V and J ends lost 6 bases and 8 bases respectively, with 16 bases between them. This CDR3 has 13 amino acids. Germline CDR1 is MNHEY and CDR2 is SVGAGI. CDR3 region: CASRKQGLEGYTF. The CDR3 nucleotides read TGTGCCAGCAGAAAACAGGGCCTCGAGGGCTACACCTTC.

The chain combines TRBV28 with TRBJ1-2; D uncertain. Germline CDR1 is MDHEN and CDR2 is SYDVKM. Trimming shortened V by 6 bases and J by 4 bases, and 9 bases separated the two germline ends. The CDR3 sequence is 12 residues long. CDR3 DNA: TGTGCCAGCAGGGAGCATCGCTATGGCTACACCTTC. It specifies CASREHRYGYTF.

This chain links TRBV12-3 or TRBV12-4 with TRBJ2-7; either TRBD1 or TRBD2 may supply D (5 bases each). This CDR3 has 15 residues. Trimming took 5 bases from V and 3 from J, leaving 17 bases between them. The CDR3 DNA reads TGTGCCAGCAGTCCGCCCGGGGATGGGGGCTACGAGCAGTACTTC. The encoded protein is CASSPPGDGGYEQYF.

The V call is TRBV3-1, the J call TRBJ2-7; 14 bases line up with TRBD2. Trimming took 7 bases from V and 4 from J; bases not matched to a gene: 3. Germline CDR1 LGHDT, CDR2 YNNKEL (reference sequence). There are 14 residues in the CDR3. As DNA, the CDR3 is TGTGCCAGCACCGGGACTAGCGGGAGTTACGAGCAGTACTTC. Amino acid sequence: CASTGTSGSYEQYF.

This clonotype has a handful of counts. This sequence joins TRBV4-1 and TRBJ2-5, with D possibly matching TRBD2 (5 bases). This CDR3 has 14 residues. Per germline, CDR1 MGHRA and CDR2 YSYEKL. V lost 4 bases, J lost 3 bases, and 12 bases lay in between. CDR3 residues: CASSLPGVKETQYF. CDR3 DNA sequence: TGCGCCAGCAGCCTTCCCGGGGTAAAAGAGACCCAGTACTTC.

The genes are TRBV5-5 and TRBJ2-3; a weak D match, TRBD2 (6 bases). There are 16 residues in the CDR3. V lost 5 bases and J 2 bases, leaving 18 bases between the germline ends. Germline V CDR1 and CDR2: SGHKS, YYEKEE (reference sequence). CDR3 coding DNA: TGTGCCAGCAGTCAAAACCCGGGACTGGTCACAGATACGCAGTATTTT. Its protein product is CASSQNPGLVTDTQYF. Variable domain in full (rest from reference TRBV5-5 and TRBJ2-3): DAGVTQSPTHLIKTRGQQVTLRCSPISGHKSVSWYQQVLGQGPQFIFQYYEKEERGRGNFPDRFSARQFPNYSSELNVNALLLGDSALYLCASSQNPGLVTDTQYFGPGTRLTVL.

This sequence joins TRBV15 and TRBJ1-2; maybe TRBD1 (5 bases). CDR1 LNHNV and CDR2 YYDKDF come from the germline V gene (reference sequence). The CDR3 has 13 amino acids. V was clipped by 1 base and J by 4 bases, with 7 bases between them. Written as DNA, the CDR3 is TGTGCCACCAGCAGAGGACAGAGCTATGGCTACACCTTC. Amino acids: CATSRGQSYGYTF.

V and J are TRBV7-2 and TRBJ1-5; maybe TRBD1 (5 bases). The germline V and J ends were trimmed by 5 bases and 0 bases, with 11 bases remaining between them. This CDR3 region has 15 residues. Germline V gene sequence: CDR1 SGHTA, CDR2 FQGNSA. The CDR3 DNA follows: TGTGCCAGCAGCCTAGGGGTGAATAGCAATCAGCCCCAGCATTTT. Its protein is CASSLGVNSNQPQHF.

V and J are TRBV5-1 and TRBJ2-7; D may be TRBD2 (6 bases). Germline V CDR1 and CDR2: SGHRS, YFSETQ. The V end was cut by 4 bases, the J end by 1 base, with 15 bases between. CDR3 length: 15 residues. In DNA form, the CDR3 reads TGCGCCAGCAGCCCAACTACTAGCACGTCCTACGAGCAGTACTTC. It codes for CASSPTTSTSYEQYF.

The chain recombines TRBV7-2 with TRBJ2-3; TRBD2 aligns across 9 bases. Losses at the gene ends were 1 base for V and 6 bases for J; bases not matched to a gene: 5. The CDR3 is made up of 15 amino acids. Germline V gene data show CDR1 as SGHTA and CDR2 as FQGNSA. CDR3 sequence: CASSLGGRVSDTQYF. In nucleotides, the CDR3 is TGTGCCAGCAGCTTAGGCGGGAGGGTTTCCGATACGCAGTATTTT. Supplemented by reference TRBV7-2 and TRBJ2-3, the full variable domain reads GAGVSQSPSNKVTEKGKDVELRCDPISGHTALYWYRQSLGQGLEFLIYFQGNSAPDKSGLPSDRFSAERTGGSVSTLTIQRTQQEDSAVYLCASSLGGRVSDTQYFGPGTRLTVL.

The chain is built from TRBV24-1 and TRBJ2-1; 12 bases line up with TRBD2. The CDR3 totals 19 residues. Germline CDR1 reads KGHDR; CDR2 reads SFDVKD. The trim removed 2 bases at V and 0 bases at J, leaving 7 bases unmatched. The CDR3 here is CATSDSSPSGRASYNEQFF. In nucleotides, the CDR3 is TGTGCCACCAGTGATTCTTCCCCTAGCGGGAGGGCCTCCTACAATGAGCAGTTCTTC.

CDR3 bases: TGTGCCAGCAGCGTTTCCCGAAACTACGAGCAGTACTTC. As protein: CASSVSRNYEQYF. The V and J genes are TRBV28 and TRBJ2-7; D is unclear. Germline V gene lookup returns CDR1 MDHEN and CDR2 SYDVKM. Trimming took off 6 bases at V and 3 bases at J, with 12 bases between the two ends. This CDR3 is 13 amino acids long. The full variable domain, rest sourced from reference TRBV28 and TRBJ2-7, is DVKVTQSSRYLVKRTGEKVFLECVQDMDHENMFWYRQDPGLGLRLIYFSYDVKMKEKGDIPEGYSVSREKKERFSLILESASTNQTSMYLCASSVSRNYEQYFGPGTRLTVT.

The chain combines TRBV12-3 or TRBV12-4 with TRBJ2-7, with 9 positions matching TRBD1. J was trimmed by 4 bases and V by 6 bases; bases with no gene match: 4. This CDR3 comprises 13 residues. CDR3 sequence reads: CASRHGQGYEQYF. In nucleotides, the CDR3 is TGTGCCAGCAGACACGGACAGGGGTACGAGCAGTACTTC.

The genes are TRBV6-1 and TRBJ2-3; D uncertain. The V and J ends lost 6 bases and 1 base respectively, with 11 bases between them. The CDR3 contains 14 residues. Germline CDR1 is MNHNS and CDR2 is SASEGT. The CDR3 coding sequence is TGTGCCAGCAGCGCGGTACAGCGCACAGATACGCAGTATTTT. It yields the protein CASSAVQRTDTQYF.

V is TRBV28 and J is TRBJ1-4, with TRBD1 matching 8 bases. Germline loops: CDR1 MDHEN, CDR2 SYDVKM. With 5 bases clipped from V and 4 bases from J, the junction kept 9 bases outside the gene matches. This CDR3 spans 16 amino acids. The CDR3 region has the DNA TGTGCCAGCAGTCCCCGAAGGACAGGGATTAATGAAAAACTGTTTTTT. Its protein product is CASSPRRTGINEKLFF.

The chain couples TRBV24-1 to TRBJ1-2; 7 bases map to TRBD1. The CDR3 sequence is 18 residues long. The V segment lost 3 bases and the J segment 8 bases; nucleotides outside the gene matches: 20. Looked up from germline, CDR1 is KGHDR and CDR2 is SFDVKD. The CDR3 spells CATSDGPGQSLRSSGYTF. For the CDR3, the DNA is TGTGCCACCAGTGATGGGCCGGGACAGAGTTTAAGATCTTCGGGCTACACCTTC.

V usage is TRBV6-2 or TRBV6-3 and J usage is TRBJ2-5; 12 bases are a match to TRBD2. The CDR3 spans 18 residues. J lost 2 bases, V lost 2 bases, and 9 bases had no gene match. Germline V gene sequence: CDR1 MNHEY, CDR2 SVGEGT. The CDR3, as DNA: TGTGCCAGCAGTTACCCCAGACTAGCGGGAGTTCGGCAAGAGACCCAGTACTTC. Translation: CASSYPRLAGVRQETQYF.

J is TRBJ1-2 and V is TRBV28; D is unclear. Germline V gene data show CDR1 as MDHEN and CDR2 as SYDVKM. The CDR3 consists of 11 residues. V lost 6 bases to trimming and J lost 7 bases, with 9 bases between them. DNA for the CDR3: TGTGCCAGCAGCGGCAATACTGGCTACACCTTC. Protein product: CASSGNTGYTF.

In this sample, this clonotype turned up a few times. The V gene is TRBV12-5, the J gene TRBJ2-1; D may be TRBD1 or TRBD2 (6 bases each). Germline CDR1 and CDR2: LGHNT and FRNRAP. The CDR3 extends over 13 amino acids. V lost 2 bases, J lost 10 bases, and 12 bases lay in between. The CDR3: CASGLIGGQEQFF. The DNA for the CDR3 is TGTGCTAGTGGTTTGATTGGGGGGCAAGAGCAGTTCTTC.